The 30 T cell receptor beta chains listed next were all sequenced from one sample in a study of vaccination and CD4 T cells after COVID-19. The Oncomine TCR Beta short-read assay sequenced DNA from cultured CD4+ T cells. TCRdb reanalysed the PCR reads using MiXCR and keeps one entry per CDR3 protein. The sample lists about 7,100 distinct CDR3 sequences, over 65% occurring once. The sample's treatment: approximately 9-day PBMC culture with coronavirus spike peptide pools or control peptides (ViraFEST assay). These receptors' targets are unknown. Material for sequencing was CD4+ T cells from blood, cultured in vitro. Every receptor here comes from a human donor who had recovered from COVID-19.

The chain couples TRBV6-1 to TRBJ1-6; D remains ambiguous. The CDR3 has 15 residues. The germline V and J ends were trimmed by 6 bases and 8 bases, with 17 bases remaining between them. CDR1 MNHNS and CDR2 SASEGT come from the germline V gene. The CDR3 loop is CASRGQSSTYSPLHF. The CDR3 DNA sequence: TGTGCCAGCAGAGGGCAGTCGTCCACCTATTCACCCCTCCACTTT.

This clonotype was detected once. This sequence joins TRBV19 and TRBJ1-1; D not resolved. Germline V gene lookup returns CDR1 LNHDA and CDR2 SQIVND (reference sequence). CDR3 length equals 14 residues. Trimming removed 2 bases from V and 5 bases from J, with 12 bases in between. The DNA of the CDR3 is TGTGCCAGTAGTATAACAGTCAGCTCTACTGAAGCTTTCTTT. It specifies CASSITVSSTEAFF.

As regards this clonotype: One end of the junction is discordant with germline, which a read error may explain. The V call is TRBV6-5, the J call TRBJ1-2; D remains unclear. CDR1 is MNHEY and CDR2 is SVGAGI in the germline V gene. The CDR3 runs to 14 residues. The CDR3 sequence is CANSYLLFPYGYTF. CDR3 DNA sequence: TGTGCCAACAGTTACCTTCTCTTTCCCTATGGCTACACCTTC.

The rearrangement uses TRBV20-1 and TRBJ2-7; D is perhaps TRBD1 (6 bases). This CDR3 contains 14 residues. The ends were cut back, 0 bases at V and 3 bases at J, with 12 bases in the middle. The germline V gene has CDR1 DFQATT and CDR2 SNEGSKA (reference sequence). DNA for the CDR3: TGCAGTGCTAGAGAGGGGCAGGGGTACTACGAGCAGTACTTC. It specifies CSAREGQGYYEQYF.

The chain combines TRBV12-3 or TRBV12-4 with TRBJ2-1; D remains unclear. The V gene lost 3 bases and the J gene lost 7 bases, with 7 bases spanning the gap. The length of the CDR3 is 12 residues. The CDR3 protein is CASSLVENEQFF. The CDR3 DNA reads TGTGCCAGCAGTTTGGTTGAGAATGAGCAGTTCTTC.

The chain links TRBV20-1 to TRBJ1-1; 7 bases are shared with TRBD1. J lost 5 bases, V lost 4 bases, and 7 bases had no gene match. The CDR3 is 13 amino acids. In germline, CDR1 is DFQATT, CDR2 SNEGSKA (reference sequence). CDR3 residues: CSATEGAETEAFF. The CDR3 nucleotides read TGCAGTGCTACCGAGGGGGCGGAAACTGAAGCTTTCTTT.

This clonotype appeared a few times. The J gene is TRBJ1-6, the V gene TRBV20-1, with D possibly matching TRBD1 (5 bases). CDR1 is DFQATT, CDR2 SNEGSKA, per germline (reference sequence). This CDR3 comprises 14 residues. V dropped 5 bases and J dropped 8 bases, with 16 bases sitting between them. The CDR3 spells CSAVQAPGDSPLHF. The CDR3 DNA is TGCAGTGCTGTACAGGCCCCAGGAGATTCACCCCTCCACTTT.

This chain joins TRBV19 and TRBJ1-1; the D is unclear. This CDR3 has 14 residues. The V end lost 7 bases, the J end lost 1 base, and 13 bases lay between the germline ends. Looked up from germline, CDR1 is LNHDA and CDR2 is SQIVND (reference sequence). CDR3 in amino acids: CASTKSRQNTEAFF. CDR3 bases: TGTGCCAGTACCAAGTCACGGCAGAACACTGAAGCTTTCTTT.

The chain combines TRBV5-4 with TRBJ2-5, with 13 bases lining up with TRBD2. The CDR3 sequence is 19 residues long. Germline CDR1 and CDR2: SGHNT and YYREEE (reference sequence). V was pared by 4 bases and J by 3 bases, with 15 bases of the junction left unmatched. CDR3 residues: CASSRTGTGTSGIEETQYF. The CDR3 DNA sequence: TGTGCCAGCAGCCGGACCGGGACAGGGACTAGCGGGATAGAAGAGACCCAGTACTTC.

The chain recombines TRBV18 with TRBJ2-7; tentatively, D is TRBD1 (5 bases). The V end was cut by 6 bases, the J end by 2 bases, with 20 bases between. The CDR3 runs to 16 residues. CDR1 and CDR2 from the germline V gene are KGHSH and LQKENI. CDR3 residues: CASSPTTVPTPYEQYF. The CDR3 DNA reads as TGTGCCAGCTCCCCAACGACAGTACCTACCCCCTACGAGCAGTACTTC. Together with reference TRBV18 and TRBJ2-7, the CDR3 gives the full variable domain: NAGVMQNPRHLVRRRGQEARLRCSPMKGHSHVYWYRQLPEEGLKFMVYLQKENIIDESGMPKERFSAEFPKEGPSILRIQQVVRGDSAAYFCASSPTTVPTPYEQYFGPGTRLTVT.

V usage is TRBV5-1 and J usage is TRBJ2-5, with a tentative D call TRBD1 (6 bases). Trimming cost V 4 bases and J 2 bases, with 12 bases left between them. The CDR3 spans 14 residues. Germline CDR1 SGHRS, CDR2 YFSETQ. The CDR3 nucleotides are TGCGCCAGCAGCCCGGGGCAGGGGCAAGAGACCCAGTACTTC. This gives the protein CASSPGQGQETQYF.

The chain links TRBV6-1 to TRBJ1-2, with D perhaps TRBD1 (6 bases). Looked up from germline, CDR1 is MNHNS and CDR2 is SASEGT. V was clipped by 5 bases and J by 5 bases, with 15 bases between them. This CDR3 is 14 amino acids long. This CDR3 reads CASSRGGGRYGYTF. CDR3 DNA: TGTGCCAGCAGTAGGGGTGGGGGGCGGTATGGCTACACCTTC.

The J gene is TRBJ2-1, the V gene TRBV19; perhaps TRBD1 as D (6 bases). The CDR3 is made up of 15 amino acids. Germline CDR1 is LNHDA and CDR2 is SQIVND (reference sequence). V was pared by 3 bases and J by 5 bases, with 14 bases between. The CDR3: CASSIRTELDNEQFF. The CDR3 DNA reads TGTGCCAGTAGTATTAGGACAGAGCTCGACAATGAGCAGTTCTTC.

A remark on this clonotype: A read error may produce the germline difference seen at one junction end. The chain is built from TRBV10-3 and TRBJ1-6; 7 bases agree with TRBD1. Germline assignment: CDR1 ENHRY and CDR2 SYGVKD. This CDR3 has 17 residues. CDR3 in amino acids: CASSAGGSGQVFSSLHF. The CDR3 DNA reads as TGTGCCAGCAGTGCAGGGGGGTCAGGCCAGGTCTTTTCATCCCTCCACTTT.

This rearrangement joins TRBV6-2 or TRBV6-3 to TRBJ2-7; D remains ambiguous. The CDR3 has 14 residues. Germline-derived CDR1 and CDR2 are MNHEY and SVGEGT. V dropped 2 bases and J dropped 3 bases, with 11 bases sitting between them. DNA of the CDR3: TGTGCCAGCAGTTACCCCTCCCCGTACTACGAGCAGTACTTC. As protein: CASSYPSPYYEQYF.

The V call is TRBV7-6, the J call TRBJ2-3; D gene uncertain. CDR3 length: 14 amino acids. Per the germline V gene, CDR1 is SGHVS and CDR2 is FNYEAQ. The V gene lost 5 bases and the J gene lost 1 base, with 10 bases spanning the gap. The DNA for the CDR3 is TGTGCCAGCAGCCCCCTCCGAGGCACAGATACGCAGTATTTT. Its protein is CASSPLRGTDTQYF.

In this sample, this clonotype turned up once. The gene calls are TRBV6-7 and TRBJ1-2; 9 nucleotides align to TRBD1. TRBV6-7 is assigned to the ORF class and has an uncertain function. This CDR3 contains 17 residues. The V gene end was trimmed by 6 bases and the J gene end by 3 bases; junction bases not matched to a gene: 14. CDR3 nucleotide sequence: TGTGCCAGCAGCCCCGCCCCAAGGGACAGGGTTGACTATGGCTACACCTTC. Protein: CASSPAPRDRVDYGYTF.

This clonotype appeared a few times. The chain uses TRBV6-1 and TRBJ1-5, with a possible D match to TRBD1 (6 bases). The CDR3 runs 16 residues. With 7 bases removed from V and 1 base from J, the gap between germline ends came to 17 bases. Germline V CDR1 and CDR2: MNHNS, SASEGT. In DNA form, the CDR3 reads TGTGCCAGCACCGGAGTGGCAGGGGTAAGCAATCAGCCCCAGCATTTT. It translates to CASTGVAGVSNQPQHF.

The chain joins TRBV30 to TRBJ1-1, with D hard to call. The CDR3 spans 14 residues. The V gene's germline CDR1 is GTSNPN and CDR2 SVGIG (reference sequence). The V and J ends lost 0 bases and 1 base respectively, with 9 bases between them. CDR3 nucleotides: TGTGCCTGGAGTGTGGGCAGCTGGAACACTGAAGCTTTCTTT. This encodes CAWSVGSWNTEAFF.

V usage is TRBV6-1 and J usage is TRBJ2-2; 8 nucleotides match TRBD2. This CDR3 contains 16 residues. From germline, CDR1 is MNHNS and CDR2 SASEGT. The J segment lost 6 bases and the V segment lost 6 bases, leaving 12 bases of the junction unmatched. The CDR3 loop is CASRGLSGTSAGELFF. CDR3 nucleotide sequence: TGTGCCAGCAGGGGACTTAGCGGGACCTCAGCCGGGGAGCTGTTTTTT.

For the CDR3, the DNA is TGTGCCAGTGGGGACACCTTCCCTTCCTCCATCTATGGCTACACCTTC. Amino acids: CASGDTFPSSIYGYTF. V is TRBV19 and J is TRBJ1-2; perhaps TRBD1 as D (6 bases). The V end lost 8 bases, the J end lost 4 bases, and 23 bases lay between the germline ends. The CDR3 runs 16 residues. The germline V gene has CDR1 LNHDA and CDR2 SQIVND (reference sequence).

The rearrangement joins TRBV24-1 to TRBJ1-2, with D unresolved. The CDR3 sequence is 17 residues long. Trimming left V 4 bases short and J 5 bases short, with 22 bases between. Germline CDR1 and CDR2: KGHDR and SFDVKD. The DNA for the CDR3 is TGTGCCACCAGTGACTCCCCAGACTCGGCCAGTGAATATGGCTACACCTTC. Amino acids: CATSDSPDSASEYGYTF.

CDR3 DNA: TGTGCCAGTAGTGCGAGACAGATCTTAGCGACTGAAGCTTTCTTT. Translating it yields CASSARQILATEAFF. The chain employs TRBV19 and TRBJ1-1; D may be TRBD1 (5 bases). CDR1 and CDR2 (germline): LNHDA, SQIVND (reference sequence). This CDR3 contains 15 residues. Trimming shortened V by 5 bases and J by 5 bases, and 18 bases separated the two germline ends.

The chain has TRBV20-1 and TRBJ1-1; D remains ambiguous. V was pared by 3 bases and J by 1 base, with 6 bases between. The CDR3 is 12 amino acids. Germline CDR1 reads DFQATT; CDR2 reads SNEGSKA (reference sequence). The CDR3 reads CSASRQNTEAFF. In DNA, the CDR3 is TGCAGTGCTAGCCGCCAGAACACTGAAGCTTTCTTT.

This chain joins TRBV5-5 and TRBJ1-2; D uncertain. Germline V gene lookup returns CDR1 SGHKS and CDR2 YYEKEE (reference sequence). The CDR3 runs 13 residues. With 1 base removed from V and 1 base from J, the gap between germline ends came to 5 bases. In nucleotides, the CDR3 is TGTGCCAGCAGCTTGACACATAACTATGGCTACACCTTC. Translated, it gives CASSLTHNYGYTF.

CDR3 nucleotide sequence: TGTGCCAGCAGCTGGGACAGGGGGGAATATCAGCCCCAGCATTTT. It specifies CASSWDRGEYQPQHF. This sequence joins TRBV5-8 and TRBJ1-5, with 11 nucleotides matching TRBD1. Trimming removed 3 bases from V and 5 bases from J; junction bases left unmatched: 4. The CDR3 runs to 15 residues. Germline V gene data show CDR1 as SGHTS and CDR2 as YDEGEE. Looking up the rest from reference TRBV5-8 and TRBJ1-5 gives the full variable domain: EAGVTQSPTHLIKTRGQQATLRCSPISGHTSVYWYQQALGLGLQFLLWYDEGEERNRGNFPPRFSGRQFPNYSSELNVNALELEDSALYLCASSWDRGEYQPQHFGDGTRLSIL.

The rearrangement uses TRBV12-3 or TRBV12-4 and TRBJ1-5, with unresolved D. The CDR3 runs to 15 residues. Trimming removed 3 bases from V and 5 bases from J, with 14 bases in between. CDR3 residues: CASSFTGVGHQPQHF. The CDR3 nucleotides read TGTGCCAGCAGTTTCACTGGAGTAGGGCATCAGCCCCAGCATTTT.

The genes are TRBV6-5 and TRBJ1-2; D is uncertain. Germline V CDR1 and CDR2: MNHEY, SVGAGI. The CDR3 loop spans 16 amino acids. Trimming shortened V by 0 bases and J by 5 bases, and 16 bases separated the two germline ends. CDR3 DNA: TGTGCCAGCAGTTACTCGAGATCGAGAAGGGAATATGGCTACACCTTC. Its translation is CASSYSRSRREYGYTF.

This rearrangement joins TRBV2 to TRBJ1-1; perhaps TRBD1 as D (6 bases). The CDR3 covers 14 residues. Trimming took 6 bases from V and 1 from J, leaving 12 bases between them. Germline lookup yields CDR1 SNHLY and CDR2 FYNNEI. The DNA of the CDR3 is TGTGCCAGCAGACTCGAAGGGGGGAACACTGAAGCTTTCTTT. It translates to CASRLEGGNTEAFF.

This clonotype appeared a single time. The chain recombines TRBV20-1 with TRBJ2-7; the D gene is possibly TRBD2 (6 bases). CDR1 and CDR2 from the germline V gene are DFQATT and SNEGSKA (reference sequence). This CDR3 contains 16 residues. V lost 0 bases to trimming and J lost 0 bases, with 15 bases between them. CDR3 in amino acids: CSARDPAGPSSYEQYF. CDR3 in DNA: TGCAGTGCTAGAGATCCGGCGGGGCCAAGCTCCTACGAGCAGTACTTC.